The 5 T cell receptor beta chains below all came from one sample that was sequenced in a study of beta chain features in type 1 diabetes. Investigators reverse transcribed all isolated RNA, so they sequenced expressed TCRB transcripts. Repertoires were generated with immunoSEQ multiplex PCR, while TCRdb's copy carries only in-frame clones and drops some. The sample has hundreds of thousands of clones, roughly a sixth seen once; the top ten hold 0.023%. Sequencing was done on a sample of naive CD4+ T cells from blood. Receptor source: a woman aged 18-29 years in good health.

There are a few counts of this clone. The chain has TRBV11-2 and TRBJ2-2; maybe TRBD2 (6 bases). Germline values: CDR1 SGHAT, CDR2 FQNNGV. V was trimmed by 3 bases and J by 4 bases, leaving 6 bases between them. The CDR3 runs 13 residues. Here the CDR3 DNA reads TGTGCCAGCAGCTTCGGGGGCACCGGGGAGCTGTTTTTT. This gives the protein CASSFGGTGELFF.

This clone was counted a few times. The V gene is TRBV7-9, the J gene TRBJ2-3; D might be TRBD1 (6 bases). V lost 4 bases to trimming and J lost 4 bases, with 15 bases between them. The CDR3 loop spans 15 amino acids. Looked up from germline, CDR1 is SEHNR and CDR2 is FQNEAQ (reference sequence). The CDR3 spells CASSSFRGIADTQYF. Written as DNA, the CDR3 is TGTGCCAGCAGCTCCTTCAGGGGTATTGCAGATACGCAGTATTTT.

This chain uses TRBV7-8 with TRBJ2-7; D uncertain. Looked up from germline, CDR1 is SGHVS and CDR2 is FQNEAQ. With 1 base removed from V and 2 bases from J, the gap between germline ends came to 6 bases. CDR3 size: 13 residues. CDR3 sequence (DNA): TGTGCCAGCAGCTTAGTAACCCCCTACGAGCAGTACTTC. Translation gives CASSLVTPYEQYF.

The rearrangement uses TRBV27 and TRBJ2-2; D possibly corresponds to TRBD2 (6 bases). The CDR3 consists of 13 residues. Germline V gene lookup returns CDR1 MNHEY and CDR2 SMNVEV (reference sequence). V lost 6 bases to trimming and J lost 5 bases, with 10 bases between them. The CDR3 bases are TGTGCCAGCAGGGGAGGTGAAACCGGGGAGCTGTTTTTT. Translation: CASRGGETGELFF.

V and J are TRBV7-2 and TRBJ1-5; D remains unclear. This CDR3 comprises 12 residues. Germline values: CDR1 SGHTA, CDR2 FQGNSA. The V gene lost 4 bases and the J gene lost 6 bases, with 7 bases spanning the gap. DNA of the CDR3: TGTGCCAGCAGCTCCTCAATTCAGCCCCAGCATTTT. The encoded protein is CASSSSIQPQHF.